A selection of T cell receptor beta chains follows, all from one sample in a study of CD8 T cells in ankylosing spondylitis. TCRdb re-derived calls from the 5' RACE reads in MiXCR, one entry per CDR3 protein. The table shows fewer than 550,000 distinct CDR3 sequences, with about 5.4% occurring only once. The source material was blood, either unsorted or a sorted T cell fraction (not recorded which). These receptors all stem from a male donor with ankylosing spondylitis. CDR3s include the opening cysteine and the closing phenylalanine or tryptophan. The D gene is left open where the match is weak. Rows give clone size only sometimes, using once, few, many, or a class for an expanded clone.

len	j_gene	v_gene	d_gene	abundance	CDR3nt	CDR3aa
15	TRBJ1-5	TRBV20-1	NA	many	TGCAGTGCTCCGCTGAGGGGGGCGGTCAATCAGCCCCAGCATTTT	CSAPLRGAVNQPQHF
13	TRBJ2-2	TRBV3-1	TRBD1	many	TGTGCCAGCAGCTACAGGGGAGCCGGGGAGCTGTTTTTT	CASSYRGAGELFF
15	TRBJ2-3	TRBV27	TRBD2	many	TGTGCCAGCAGTTACTTGACTAGCCCAGCAGATACGCAGTATTTT	CASSYLTSPADTQYF
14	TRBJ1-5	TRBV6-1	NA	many	TGTGCCAGCAGTCGGACATATAGCAATCAGCCCCAGCATTTT	CASSRTYSNQPQHF
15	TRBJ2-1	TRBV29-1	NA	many	TGCAGCGCAGATAACGACTTAAGGTCCTACAATGAGCAGTTCTTC	CSADNDLRSYNEQFF
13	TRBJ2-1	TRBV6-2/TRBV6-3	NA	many	TGTGCCAGCAGTTACTCGACGAAGGACTACCAGTTCTTC	CASSYSTKDYQFF
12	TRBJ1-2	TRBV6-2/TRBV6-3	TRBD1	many	TGTGCCAGCAGTTACTCGGGACAGGTGGAGACCTTC	CASSYSGQVETF
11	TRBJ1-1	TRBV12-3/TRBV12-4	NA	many	TGTGCCAGCAGGTATGCCAGTGAAGCTTTCTTT	CASRYASEAFF
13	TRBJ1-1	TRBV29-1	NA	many	TGCAGCGTTGTAGGGAGGGACGCCACTGAAGCTTTCTTT	CSVVGRDATEAFF
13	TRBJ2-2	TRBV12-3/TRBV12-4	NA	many	TGTGCCAGCAGTTTTCCCTCGACCGGGGAGCTGTTTTTT	CASSFPSTGELFF
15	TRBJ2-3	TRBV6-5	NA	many	TGTGCCAGCAGTTACTCGAATGGGGGGACAGATACGCAGTATTTT	CASSYSNGGTDTQYF
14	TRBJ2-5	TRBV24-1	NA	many	TGTGCCACCAGTGAGTGGGGGGGCCTTGGGACCCAGTACTTC	CATSEWGGLGTQYF
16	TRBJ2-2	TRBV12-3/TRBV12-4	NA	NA	TGTGCCAGCAGTTTACGGGCTGGCGGCGCCACCGGGGAGCTGTTTTTT	CASSLRAGGATGELFF
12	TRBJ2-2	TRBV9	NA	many	TGTGCCAGCAGCGCCAGGGCCGGGGAGCTGTTTTTT	CASSARAGELFF
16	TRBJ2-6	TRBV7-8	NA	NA	TGTGCCAGCAGCTTTTACAGGGTACCTGGGGCCAACGTCCTGACTTTC	CASSFYRVPGANVLTF
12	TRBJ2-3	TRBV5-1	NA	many	TGCGCCAGCAGCTTTACGTCGGATACGCAGTATTTT	CASSFTSDTQYF
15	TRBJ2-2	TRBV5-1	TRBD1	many	TGCGCCAGCAGAACCGGGACAGGGGGGACCGGGGAGCTGTTTTTT	CASRTGTGGTGELFF
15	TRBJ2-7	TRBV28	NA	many	TGTGCCAGCAGTTCTAGCAGGGTACAACGCGGCGAGCAGTACTTC	CASSSSRVQRGEQYF
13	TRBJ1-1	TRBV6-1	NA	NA	TGTGCCAGCAGTGAAGTCCCCGAGAGTGAAGCTTTCTTT	CASSEVPESEAFF
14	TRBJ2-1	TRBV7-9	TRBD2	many	TGTGCCAGCAGCCCGGGACTAGCGGGCGGTGAGCAGTTCTTC	CASSPGLAGGEQFF
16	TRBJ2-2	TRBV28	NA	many	TGTGCCAGCAGACCCGGGTGGGCAGATAACACCGGGGAGCTGTTTTTT	CASRPGWADNTGELFF
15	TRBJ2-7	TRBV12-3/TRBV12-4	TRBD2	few	TGTGCCAGCAGTGAGACTAGCGGGAGGCCCCACGAGCAGTACTTC	CASSETSGRPHEQYF
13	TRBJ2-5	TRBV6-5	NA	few	TGTGCCAGCAGTTCCGATAGACGGGCGACCCAGTACTTC	CASSSDRRATQYF
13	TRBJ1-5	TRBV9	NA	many	TGTGCCAGCAGCGCCTCTTTGGCGCAGCCCCAGCATTTT	CASSASLAQPQHF
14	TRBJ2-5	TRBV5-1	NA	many	TGCGCCAGCAGCTTGGATGCGGTCCAAGAGACCCAGTACTTC	CASSLDAVQETQYF
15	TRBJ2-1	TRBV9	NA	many	TGTGCCAGCAGCGTAGGTGGTGGAAGCAACAATGAGCAGTTCTTC	CASSVGGGSNNEQFF
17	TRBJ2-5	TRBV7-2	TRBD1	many	TGTGCCAGCAGCTTAACGACGACAGGGGCGCCCATGGAGACCCAGTACTTC	CASSLTTTGAPMETQYF
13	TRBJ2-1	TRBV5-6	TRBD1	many	TGTGCCAGCACTCATACGACAGGGTTCGAGCAGTTCTTC	CASTHTTGFEQFF
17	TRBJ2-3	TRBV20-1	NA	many	TGCAGTGCTAGTCGTGGGTCAGGCTCCCTTATCACAGATACGCAGTATTTT	CSASRGSGSLITDTQYF
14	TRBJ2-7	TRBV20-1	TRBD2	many	TGCAGTGCTGGTCGACTAGCGGGATTGTACGAGCAGTACTTC	CSAGRLAGLYEQYF
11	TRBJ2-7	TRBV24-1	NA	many	TGTGCCACCAGTGAGGGTTACGAGCAGTACTTC	CATSEGYEQYF
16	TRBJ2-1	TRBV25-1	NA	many	TGTGCCAGCAGTGAGCTCCTCAGGGTCTCGTACAATGAGCAGTTCTTC	CASSELLRVSYNEQFF
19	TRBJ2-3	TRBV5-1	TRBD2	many	TGCGCCAGCAGCCTAGGGACTAGCGGGACACCCTCTCTCGCAGATACGCAGTATTTT	CASSLGTSGTPSLADTQYF